Below are 9 T cell receptor beta chains sequenced from a single sample in a study of OX40 agonist ivuxolimab in advanced cancers. Method: immunoSEQ multiplex PCR; TCRdb's copy keeps in-frame clones and lacks some. The sample carries some 79,000 clones, 88% recorded once. Sequencing used CD4+ or CD8+ T cells sorted from blood, obtained in a trial of the OX40 agonist ivuxolimab. These receptors originate from an adult with an advanced solid tumor such as melanoma, head and neck, liver or kidney cancer.

V usage is TRBV28 and J usage is TRBJ1-3; D is unresolved. The germline CDR1 and CDR2 sequences are MDHEN and SYDVKM. The CDR3 covers 14 residues. The ends were cut back, 5 bases at V and 0 bases at J, with 8 bases in the middle. The CDR3 is CASSMGSSGNTIYF. The CDR3 bases are TGTGCCAGCAGTATGGGGTCCTCTGGAAACACCATATATTTT.

The gene calls are TRBV7-3 and TRBJ2-2; D is uncertain. This CDR3 has 16 amino acids. V was shortened by 5 bases and J by 0 bases, with 13 bases between the two germline ends. CDR1 and CDR2 (germline): SGHTA, FQGTGA. The CDR3 bases are TGTGCCAGCAGCCCCCGGAGAACAGCGAACACCGGGGAGCTGTTTTTT. It yields the protein CASSPRRTANTGELFF.

The V gene is TRBV27, the J gene TRBJ2-7; TRBD2 agrees at 9 bases. Losses at the gene ends were 2 bases for V and 7 bases for J; bases not matched to a gene: 6. This CDR3 spans 14 amino acids. Germline loops: CDR1 MNHEY, CDR2 SMNVEV (reference sequence). As DNA, the CDR3 is TGTGCCAGCAGTTTACGTAGCGGGAGCCTTGAGCAGTACTTC. Protein: CASSLRSGSLEQYF.

V and J are TRBV5-1 and TRBJ1-6, with D uncertain. The V gene's germline CDR1 is SGHRS and CDR2 YFSETQ. This CDR3 has 13 amino acids. The V end was cut by 0 bases, the J end by 7 bases, with 5 bases between. The CDR3 loop is CASSLGENSPLHF. In DNA form, the CDR3 reads TGCGCCAGCAGCTTGGGGGAGAATTCACCCCTCCACTTT.

The chain joins TRBV5-4 to TRBJ2-3; the D gene is possibly TRBD2 (5 bases). V was shortened by 3 bases and J by 4 bases, with 9 bases between the two germline ends. Germline CDR1 reads SGHNT; CDR2 reads YYREEE (reference sequence). This CDR3 comprises 13 residues. The CDR3 spells CASSWSGSDTQYF. The CDR3 bases are TGTGCCAGCAGCTGGAGCGGATCAGATACGCAGTATTTT.

The chain uses TRBV2 and TRBJ2-7; D uncertain. Germline V gene sequence: CDR1 SNHLY, CDR2 FYNNEI. V shed 6 bases and J shed 0 bases, with 12 bases lying between them. The CDR3 contains 14 residues. The CDR3 DNA is TGTGCCAGCAGAGAACGCCTCAGCTCCTACGAGCAGTACTTC. It translates to CASRERLSSYEQYF.

The chain carries TRBV9 and TRBJ2-2; maybe TRBD1 (6 bases). The CDR3 is 13 residues long. CDR1 SGDLS and CDR2 YYNGEE come from the germline V gene. V dropped 5 bases and J dropped 4 bases, with 9 bases sitting between them. In nucleotides, the CDR3 is TGTGCCAGCAGTGGACAGTTCACCGGGGAGCTGTTTTTT. It is translated as CASSGQFTGELFF.

The CDR3 sequence: CASRPSGLVSEQYF. Here the CDR3 DNA reads TGTGCCAGCAGGCCCTCGGGACTAGTATCCGAGCAGTACTTC. The rearrangement joins TRBV6-6 to TRBJ2-7, with TRBD2 matching 8 bases. There are 14 residues in the CDR3. Trimming at V came to 6 bases and at J to 6 bases, leaving 10 bases not matched to a gene. The germline gives CDR1 MNHNY, CDR2 SVGAGI (reference sequence).

The chain uses TRBV6-1 and TRBJ1-1; 7 bases match TRBD1. The CDR3 runs to 14 residues. The ends lost 6 bases at V and 3 bases at J; junction bases unmatched: 7. Germline CDR1 is MNHNS and CDR2 is SASEGT. CDR3 amino acids: CASRQGTSDTEAFF. CDR3 DNA: TGTGCCAGCAGACAGGGGACCTCGGACACTGAAGCTTTCTTT.